The text below deals with one T cell receptor (beta chain). Its antigen is not identified. V was clipped by 4 bases and J by 6 bases; unmatched bases: 11. Germline loops: CDR1 SGHTA, CDR2 FQGNSA. The CDR3 runs to 18 residues. These data belong to a study of T cell responses to AZD1222 COVID-19 vaccine. Whole-study results and caveats: The breadth and depth of Spike-specific TCRs increased once two AZD1222 doses had been given.

Only in-frame clones appear in the TCRdb table, and some are missing; sequencing was by immunoSEQ multiplex PCR. The sample holds fewer than 90,000 clones; around nine tenths are singletons and the top ten take 5.5%. The receptor's source is an adult who received the AZD1222 COVID-19 vaccine. V and J are TRBV7-2 and TRBJ2-1; 14 bases match TRBD2. The material was peripheral blood, obtained 28 days after the second AZD1222 dose. The CDR3 is CASSSKGLAGAYINEQFF. DNA of the CDR3: TGTGCCAGCAGCTCTAAGGGACTAGCGGGGGCCTATATCAATGAGCAGTTCTTC.